The rows below give T cell receptor beta chains drawn from one sample of a study of T cells in Graves' hyperthyroidism and ophthalmopathy. From the multiplex PCR reads, TCRdb called clonotypes with MiXCR, one entry per CDR3 protein. Counted here are about 740,000 distinct CDR3 sequences, roughly 15% occurring once; the ten biggest clones make up roughly 10%. The sequencing sample was made of blood. The source is a woman younger than 35 with Graves' hyperthyroidism. Each CDR3 is given with its conserved first and last residue. Fields, in order: V gene, D gene, J gene, clone size, CDR3 DNA, CDR3 protein. The D gene is left open where the match is weak. A row's size may be missing; if present it is once, few, many or a size class.

v_gene: TRBV29-1
d_gene: TRBD1
j_gene: TRBJ2-4
abundance: .
CDR3nt: TGCAGCGTTGAAAACCCGGGACAGCGAAACATTCAGTACTTC
CDR3aa: CSVENPGQRNIQYF

v_gene: TRBV27
d_gene: TRBD2
j_gene: TRBJ2-5
abundance: .
CDR3nt: TGTGCCAGCAACCTGAGGACTAGCGGGAGGTCAGAGACCCAGTACTTC
CDR3aa: CASNLRTSGRSETQYF

v_gene: TRBV6-4
d_gene: .
j_gene: TRBJ1-4
abundance: .
CDR3nt: TGTGCCAGCAGTGTGGGAGCCGCAACTAATGAAAAACTGTTTTTT
CDR3aa: CASSVGAATNEKLFF

v_gene: TRBV3-1
d_gene: .
j_gene: TRBJ1-5
abundance: few
CDR3nt: TGTGCCAGCAGGGACTCAGGGTTAAAAGGCAATCAGCCCCAGCATTTT
CDR3aa: CASRDSGLKGNQPQHF

v_gene: TRBV29-1
d_gene: .
j_gene: TRBJ2-1
abundance: .
CDR3nt: TGCAGCGTTGAATCGGGGGGCTATGAGCAGTTCTTC
CDR3aa: CSVESGGYEQFF

v_gene: TRBV11-2
d_gene: .
j_gene: TRBJ2-5
abundance: .
CDR3nt: TGTGCCAGCAGCAAGGGGGGGACGCAAGAGACCCAGTACTTC
CDR3aa: CASSKGGTQETQYF

v_gene: TRBV12-5
d_gene: TRBD1
j_gene: TRBJ2-1
abundance: few
CDR3nt: TGTGCTAGTGGTTGGGGGACAGGAGGGAGTTGGGGTGAGCAGTTCTTC
CDR3aa: CASGWGTGGSWGEQFF

v_gene: TRBV18
d_gene: .
j_gene: TRBJ2-2
abundance: many
CDR3nt: TGTGCCAGCTCACCGAGGCAAACGACGAACACCGGGGAGCTGTTTTTT
CDR3aa: CASSPRQTTNTGELFF

v_gene: TRBV15
d_gene: TRBD2
j_gene: TRBJ2-1
abundance: many
CDR3nt: TGTGCCACGCAAACTAGCGGGAGGAGGTATGAGCAGTTCTTC
CDR3aa: CATQTSGRRYEQFF

v_gene: TRBV11-2
d_gene: .
j_gene: TRBJ2-1
abundance: many
CDR3nt: TGTGCCAGCAGCTCCACGGCCTTCTTCGATGAGCAGTTCTTC
CDR3aa: CASSSTAFFDEQFF

v_gene: TRBV19
d_gene: TRBD2
j_gene: TRBJ2-1
abundance: .
CDR3nt: TGTGCCAGTTCCCCGGGGGGGAACAATGAGCGGTTCTTC
CDR3aa: CASSPGGNNERFF

v_gene: TRBV19
d_gene: .
j_gene: TRBJ2-7
abundance: .
CDR3nt: TGTGCCAGTAGTATCCGGGACTCGCCGATTCCCGAGCAGTACTTC
CDR3aa: CASSIRDSPIPEQYF

v_gene: TRBV7-9
d_gene: TRBD2
j_gene: TRBJ2-5
abundance: few
CDR3nt: TGTGCCAGCAGCCCGGGACTAGCGGTAGTCGGGGCCAAAGAGACCCAGTACTTC
CDR3aa: CASSPGLAVVGAKETQYF

v_gene: TRBV11-2
d_gene: .
j_gene: TRBJ2-1
abundance: many
CDR3nt: TGTGCCAGCAGTTCCAATGAGCAGTTCTTC
CDR3aa: CASSSNEQFF

v_gene: TRBV19
d_gene: .
j_gene: TRBJ2-7
abundance: .
CDR3nt: TGTGCCAGTAAAAGGACAGCCTCCTACGAGCAGTACTTC
CDR3aa: CASKRTASYEQYF

v_gene: TRBV18
d_gene: TRBD2
j_gene: TRBJ2-3
abundance: many
CDR3nt: TGTGCCAGCACACTAGCGGGAGGTAGCACAGATACGCAGTATTTT
CDR3aa: CASTLAGGSTDTQYF

v_gene: TRBV29-1
d_gene: TRBD2
j_gene: TRBJ2-7
abundance: .
CDR3nt: TGCAGCGTTGAAGATCCCCTAGCGGGAGTGTACGAGCAGTACTTC
CDR3aa: CSVEDPLAGVYEQYF

v_gene: TRBV29-1
d_gene: TRBD1
j_gene: TRBJ2-6
abundance: many
CDR3nt: TGCAGCGTTAAACAGGGGTCCGGGGCCAACGTCCTGACTTTC
CDR3aa: CSVKQGSGANVLTF

v_gene: TRBV10-3
d_gene: TRBD2
j_gene: TRBJ2-5
abundance: many
CDR3nt: TGTGCCATCAGTGGACTAGCTGGGGAGACCCAGTACTTC
CDR3aa: CAISGLAGETQYF

v_gene: TRBV28
d_gene: .
j_gene: TRBJ2-7
abundance: many
CDR3nt: TGTGCCAGCAGTTCCTCCGGGCGTACACTCTACGAGCAGTACTTC
CDR3aa: CASSSSGRTLYEQYF

v_gene: TRBV5-8
d_gene: .
j_gene: TRBJ1-6
abundance: few
CDR3nt: TGTGCCAGCAGCTTGCGGCAGAATAATTCACCCCTCCACTTT
CDR3aa: CASSLRQNNSPLHF

v_gene: TRBV19
d_gene: .
j_gene: TRBJ1-6
abundance: .
CDR3nt: TGTGCCAGTAGACCGATCGGGACACTACGAAATTCACCCCTCCACTTT
CDR3aa: CASRPIGTLRNSPLHF

v_gene: TRBV9
d_gene: .
j_gene: TRBJ1-1
abundance: .
CDR3nt: TGTGCCAGCAGCGTAGGGGATATGAACACTGAAGCTTTCTTT
CDR3aa: CASSVGDMNTEAFF

v_gene: TRBV20-1
d_gene: .
j_gene: TRBJ2-7
abundance: many
CDR3nt: TGCAGTGCCCCCGGGTCACTAGCCCACGAGCAGTACTTC
CDR3aa: CSAPGSLAHEQYF

v_gene: TRBV20-1
d_gene: TRBD1
j_gene: TRBJ1-5
abundance: many
CDR3nt: TGCAGTGCTACTACAGGGGCCAATCAGCCCCAGCATTTT
CDR3aa: CSATTGANQPQHF

v_gene: TRBV7-2
d_gene: .
j_gene: TRBJ2-7
abundance: many
CDR3nt: TGTGCCAGCAGCTTAGAACGGGGCCCGCTTTACGAGCAGTACTTC
CDR3aa: CASSLERGPLYEQYF

v_gene: TRBV3-1
d_gene: .
j_gene: TRBJ2-2
abundance: .
CDR3nt: TGTGCCAGCAGCCAAGTGCCCGGGGAGCTGTTTTTT
CDR3aa: CASSQVPGELFF

v_gene: TRBV4-3
d_gene: TRBD1
j_gene: TRBJ1-2
abundance: .
CDR3nt: TGCGCCAGCAGCCACGGACAGGAGAACTATGGCTACACCTTC
CDR3aa: CASSHGQENYGYTF

v_gene: TRBV5-1
d_gene: .
j_gene: TRBJ1-4
abundance: few
CDR3nt: TGCGCCAGCAGCTTGACCAGGTCAGACGAAAAACTGTTTTTT
CDR3aa: CASSLTRSDEKLFF

v_gene: TRBV3-1
d_gene: .
j_gene: TRBJ2-2
abundance: many
CDR3nt: TGTGCCAGCAGTGGGGGACTTCTGAACACCGGGGAGCTGTTTTTT
CDR3aa: CASSGGLLNTGELFF

v_gene: TRBV29-1
d_gene: .
j_gene: TRBJ2-5
abundance: few
CDR3nt: TGCAGCGGGGGGGGGGGGCTGGTAGAGACCCAGTACTTC
CDR3aa: CSGGGGLVETQYF

v_gene: TRBV7-9
d_gene: .
j_gene: TRBJ1-6
abundance: .
CDR3nt: TGTGCCAGCAGCTCTCAGGTTAATTCACCCCTCCACTTT
CDR3aa: CASSSQVNSPLHF

v_gene: TRBV13
d_gene: TRBD2
j_gene: TRBJ2-2
abundance: .
CDR3nt: TGTGCCAGCAGCCCGATGGGGACTAGCGGTCGCACCGGGGAGCTGTTTTTT
CDR3aa: CASSPMGTSGRTGELFF

v_gene: TRBV20-1
d_gene: TRBD1
j_gene: TRBJ1-5
abundance: many
CDR3nt: TGCAGTGCGAGGACAGGGCATCAGCCCCAGCATTTT
CDR3aa: CSARTGHQPQHF

v_gene: TRBV27
d_gene: .
j_gene: TRBJ2-5
abundance: few
CDR3nt: TGTGCCAGCAGTTTACGGTTCGGGGCAGAGACCCAGTACTTC
CDR3aa: CASSLRFGAETQYF

v_gene: TRBV6-2/TRBV6-3
d_gene: TRBD2
j_gene: TRBJ2-1
abundance: many
CDR3nt: TGTGCCAGCAGCTACTCTGTTCGGAACCAAAGGTGGGGACTAGCGTGGGATGAGCAGTTCTTC
CDR3aa: CASSYSVRNQRWGLAWDEQFF

v_gene: TRBV27
d_gene: .
j_gene: TRBJ2-5
abundance: many
CDR3nt: TGTGCCAGCAGTCCGGGTCTAACACGCCAAGAGACCCAGTACTTC
CDR3aa: CASSPGLTRQETQYF

v_gene: TRBV6-1
d_gene: TRBD2
j_gene: TRBJ2-7
abundance: .
CDR3nt: TGTGCCAGCACCACTTTCGGGGGGACGGAATCTATCTACGAGCAGTACTTC
CDR3aa: CASTTFGGTESIYEQYF

v_gene: TRBV9
d_gene: TRBD2
j_gene: TRBJ2-3
abundance: few
CDR3nt: TGTGCCAGCAGCGTCGATAGCGGGCTTGGAGATACGCAGTATTTT
CDR3aa: CASSVDSGLGDTQYF

v_gene: TRBV6-1
d_gene: .
j_gene: TRBJ1-2
abundance: .
CDR3nt: TGTGCCAGCAGTGAAGCGCTGAGGCGCGGAAACTATGGCTACACCTTC
CDR3aa: CASSEALRRGNYGYTF

v_gene: TRBV20-1
d_gene: .
j_gene: TRBJ2-3
abundance: many
CDR3nt: TGCAGTGCTAGGCGCGAGACCACAGATACGCAGTATTTT
CDR3aa: CSARRETTDTQYF

v_gene: TRBV19
d_gene: TRBD2
j_gene: TRBJ2-7
abundance: .
CDR3nt: TGTGCCAGTAGACCCGGACTAGCGACATCCTACGAGCAGTACTTC
CDR3aa: CASRPGLATSYEQYF

v_gene: TRBV5-4
d_gene: .
j_gene: TRBJ1-6
abundance: .
CDR3nt: TGTGCCAGCAGCCTGGCGGAGGACTACAATTCACCCCTCCACTTT
CDR3aa: CASSLAEDYNSPLHF

v_gene: TRBV6-5
d_gene: .
j_gene: TRBJ1-2
abundance: few
CDR3nt: TGTGCCAGCAGTTCGCCAGGGGAGTCCTATGGCTACACCTTC
CDR3aa: CASSSPGESYGYTF

v_gene: TRBV2
d_gene: TRBD2
j_gene: TRBJ2-1
abundance: .
CDR3nt: TGTGCCAGCAAGACCATTTCTAGCGGGAGGGTCTTC
CDR3aa: CASKTISSGRVF

v_gene: TRBV7-8
d_gene: .
j_gene: TRBJ1-2
abundance: many
CDR3nt: TGTGCCAGCAGCATCGGGACGGCTTATGGCTACACCTTC
CDR3aa: CASSIGTAYGYTF

v_gene: TRBV28
d_gene: TRBD1
j_gene: TRBJ2-3
abundance: many
CDR3nt: TGTGCCAGCAGTTTCCCTAGGTGGCCTCAGGCAGGGGGCTATATAGATACGCAGTATTTT
CDR3aa: CASSFPRWPQAGGYIDTQYF

v_gene: TRBV15
d_gene: TRBD2
j_gene: TRBJ2-5
abundance: many
CDR3nt: TGTGCCACCAGCAGGGTGGGACCCCGGACTAGCGGGAGGGCCAGAGAGACCCAGTACTTC
CDR3aa: CATSRVGPRTSGRARETQYF

v_gene: TRBV20-1
d_gene: TRBD2
j_gene: TRBJ2-1
abundance: .
CDR3nt: TGCAGTGCTTGTTCCGGGACTAGCGGGCCAAGCTCCTACAATGAGCAGTTCTTC
CDR3aa: CSACSGTSGPSSYNEQFF

v_gene: TRBV12-3/TRBV12-4
d_gene: .
j_gene: TRBJ2-3
abundance: .
CDR3nt: TGTGCCAGCAGATCGAGTAGGGGTACAGATGCGCAGTATTTT
CDR3aa: CASRSSRGTDAQYF